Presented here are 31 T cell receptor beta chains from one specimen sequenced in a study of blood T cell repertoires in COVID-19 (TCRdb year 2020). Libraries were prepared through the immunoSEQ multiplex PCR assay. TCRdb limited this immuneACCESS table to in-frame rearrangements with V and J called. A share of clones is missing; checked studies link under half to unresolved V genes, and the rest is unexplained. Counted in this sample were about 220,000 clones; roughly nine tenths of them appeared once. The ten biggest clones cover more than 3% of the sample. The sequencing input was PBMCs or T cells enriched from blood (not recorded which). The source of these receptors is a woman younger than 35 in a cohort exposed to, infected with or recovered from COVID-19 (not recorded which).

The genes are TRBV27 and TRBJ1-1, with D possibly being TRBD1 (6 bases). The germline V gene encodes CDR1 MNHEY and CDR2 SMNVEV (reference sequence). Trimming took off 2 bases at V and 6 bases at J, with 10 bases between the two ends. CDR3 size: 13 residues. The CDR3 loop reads CASSLQGSPEAFF. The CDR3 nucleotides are TGTGCCAGCAGTTTACAGGGGAGCCCTGAAGCTTTCTTT.

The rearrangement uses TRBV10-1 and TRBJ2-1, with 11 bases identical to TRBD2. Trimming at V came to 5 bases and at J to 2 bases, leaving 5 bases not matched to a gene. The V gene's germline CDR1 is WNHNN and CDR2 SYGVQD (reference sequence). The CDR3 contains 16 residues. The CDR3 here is CASSQTSGAPYNEQFF. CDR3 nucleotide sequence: TGCGCCAGCAGTCAGACTAGCGGGGCCCCCTACAATGAGCAGTTCTTC.

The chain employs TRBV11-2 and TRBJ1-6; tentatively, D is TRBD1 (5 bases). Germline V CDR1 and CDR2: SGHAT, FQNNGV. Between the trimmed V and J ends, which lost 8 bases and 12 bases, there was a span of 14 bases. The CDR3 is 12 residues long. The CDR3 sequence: CASGGEYGPLHF. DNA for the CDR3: TGTGCCAGCGGGGGGGAATACGGACCCCTCCACTTT.

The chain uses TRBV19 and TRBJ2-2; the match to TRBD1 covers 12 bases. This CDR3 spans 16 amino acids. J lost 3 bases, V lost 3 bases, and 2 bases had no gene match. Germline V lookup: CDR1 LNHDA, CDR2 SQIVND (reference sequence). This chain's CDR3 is CASSMRDRGHTGELFF. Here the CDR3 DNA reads TGTGCCAGTAGTATGCGGGACAGGGGGCACACCGGGGAGCTGTTTTTT.

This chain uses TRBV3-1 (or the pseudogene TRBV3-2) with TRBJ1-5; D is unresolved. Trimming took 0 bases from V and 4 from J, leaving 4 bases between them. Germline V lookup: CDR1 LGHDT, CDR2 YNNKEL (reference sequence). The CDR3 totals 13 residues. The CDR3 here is CASSQDPNQPQHF. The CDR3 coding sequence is TGTGCCAGCAGCCAAGACCCTAATCAGCCCCAGCATTTT.

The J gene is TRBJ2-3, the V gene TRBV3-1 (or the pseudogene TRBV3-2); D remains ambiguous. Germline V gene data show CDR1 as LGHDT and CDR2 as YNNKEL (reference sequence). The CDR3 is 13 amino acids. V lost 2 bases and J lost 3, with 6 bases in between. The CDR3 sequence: CASSQLSTDTQYF. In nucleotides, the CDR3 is TGTGCCAGCAGCCAACTCTCGACAGATACGCAGTATTTT.

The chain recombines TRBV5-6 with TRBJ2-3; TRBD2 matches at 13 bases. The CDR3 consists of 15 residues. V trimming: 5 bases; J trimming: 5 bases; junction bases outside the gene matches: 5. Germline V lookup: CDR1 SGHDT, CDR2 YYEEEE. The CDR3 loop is CASSTSGRVGDTQYF. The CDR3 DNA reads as TGTGCCAGCAGTACTAGCGGGAGGGTTGGAGATACGCAGTATTTT.

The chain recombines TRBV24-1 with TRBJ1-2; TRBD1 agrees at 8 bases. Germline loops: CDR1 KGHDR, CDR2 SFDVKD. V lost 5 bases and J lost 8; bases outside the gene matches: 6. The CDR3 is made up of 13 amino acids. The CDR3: CATSADRGGGYTF. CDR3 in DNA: TGTGCCACCAGTGCCGACAGGGGAGGCGGCTACACCTTC.

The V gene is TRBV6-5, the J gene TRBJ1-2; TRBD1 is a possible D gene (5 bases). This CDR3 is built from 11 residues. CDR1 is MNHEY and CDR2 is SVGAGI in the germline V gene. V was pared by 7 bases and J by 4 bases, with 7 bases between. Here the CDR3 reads CASTDSYGYTF. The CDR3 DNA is TGTGCCAGCACCGACAGCTATGGCTACACCTTC.

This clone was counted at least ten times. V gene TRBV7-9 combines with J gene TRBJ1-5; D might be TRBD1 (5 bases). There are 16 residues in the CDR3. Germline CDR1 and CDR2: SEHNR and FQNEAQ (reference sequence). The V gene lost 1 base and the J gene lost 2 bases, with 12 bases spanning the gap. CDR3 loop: CASSLGEDSRNQPQHF. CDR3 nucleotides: TGTGCCAGCAGCTTAGGGGAAGACAGCCGCAATCAGCCCCAGCATTTT. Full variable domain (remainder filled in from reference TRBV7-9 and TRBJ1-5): DTGVSQNPRHKITKRGQNVTFRCDPISEHNRLYWYRQTLGQGPEFLTYFQNEAQLEKSRLLSDRFSAERPKGSFSTLEIQRTEQGDSAMYLCASSLGEDSRNQPQHFGDGTRLSIL.

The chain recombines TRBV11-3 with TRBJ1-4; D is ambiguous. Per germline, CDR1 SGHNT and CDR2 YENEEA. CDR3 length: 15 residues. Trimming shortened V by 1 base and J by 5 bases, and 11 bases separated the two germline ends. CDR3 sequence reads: CASSLVTRPNEKLFF. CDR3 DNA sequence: TGTGCCAGCAGCTTAGTGACACGTCCAAATGAAAAACTGTTTTTT.

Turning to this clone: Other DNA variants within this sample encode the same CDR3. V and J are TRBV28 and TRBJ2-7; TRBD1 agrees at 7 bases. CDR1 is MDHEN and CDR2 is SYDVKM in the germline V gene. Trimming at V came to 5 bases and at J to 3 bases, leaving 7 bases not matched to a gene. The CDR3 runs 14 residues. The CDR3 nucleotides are TGTGCCAGCAGTCCCCCGGGACAGAGCTACGAGCAGTACTTC. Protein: CASSPPGQSYEQYF.

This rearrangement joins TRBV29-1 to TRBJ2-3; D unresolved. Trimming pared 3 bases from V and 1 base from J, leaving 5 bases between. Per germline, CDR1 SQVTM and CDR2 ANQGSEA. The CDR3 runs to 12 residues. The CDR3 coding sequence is TGCAGCGTTGACGAGGGCACAGATACGCAGTATTTT. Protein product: CSVDEGTDTQYF.

Here the CDR3 reads CASSEVTGLGYTF. The DNA for the CDR3 is TGTGCCAGCAGTGAAGTGACAGGGCTAGGCTACACCTTC. The chain employs TRBV25-1 and TRBJ1-2; 7 nucleotides align to TRBD1. Germline V lookup: CDR1 MGHDK, CDR2 SYGVNS. The length of the CDR3 is 13 residues. V was pared by 2 bases and J by 8 bases, with 5 bases of the junction left unmatched.

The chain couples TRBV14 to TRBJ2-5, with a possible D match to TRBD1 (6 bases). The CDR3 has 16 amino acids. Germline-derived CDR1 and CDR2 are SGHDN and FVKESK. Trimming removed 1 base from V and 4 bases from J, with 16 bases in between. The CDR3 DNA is TGTGCCAGCAGCCAAGCAATGGGTGGCAGGGGAGAGACCCAGTACTTC. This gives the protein CASSQAMGGRGETQYF. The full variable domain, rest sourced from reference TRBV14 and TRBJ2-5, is EAGVTQFPSHSVIEKGQTVTLRCDPISGHDNLYWYRRVMGKEIKFLLHFVKESKQDESGMPNNRFLAERTGGTYSTLKVQPAELEDSGVYFCASSQAMGGRGETQYFGPGTRLLVL.

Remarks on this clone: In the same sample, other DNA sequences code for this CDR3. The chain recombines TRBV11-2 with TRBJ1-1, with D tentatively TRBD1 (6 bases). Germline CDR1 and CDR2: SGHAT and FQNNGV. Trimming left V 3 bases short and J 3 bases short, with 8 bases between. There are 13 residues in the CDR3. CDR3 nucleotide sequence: TGTGCCAGCAGCTTTAACAGGGACACTGAAGCTTTCTTT. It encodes CASSFNRDTEAFF.

The CDR3 sequence: CASSLSVNQPQHF. The CDR3, as DNA: TGTGCCAGCAGTTTATCCGTAAATCAGCCCCAGCATTTT. This chain uses TRBV27 with TRBJ1-5; D is undetermined. The CDR3 totals 13 residues. The V end lost 0 bases, the J end lost 4 bases, and 4 bases lay between the germline ends. The germline V gene has CDR1 MNHEY and CDR2 SMNVEV (reference sequence).

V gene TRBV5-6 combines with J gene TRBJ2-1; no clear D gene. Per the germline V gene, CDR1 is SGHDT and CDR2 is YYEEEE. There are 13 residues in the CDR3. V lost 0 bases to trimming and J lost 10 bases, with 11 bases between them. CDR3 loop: CASSLDVGREQFF. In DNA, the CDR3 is TGTGCCAGCAGCTTGGACGTCGGTCGGGAGCAGTTCTTC.

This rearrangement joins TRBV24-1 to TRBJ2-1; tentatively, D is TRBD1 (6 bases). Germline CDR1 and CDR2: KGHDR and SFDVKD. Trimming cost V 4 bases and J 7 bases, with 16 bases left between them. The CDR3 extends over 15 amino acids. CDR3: CATSDSRLTGNEQFF. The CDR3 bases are TGTGCCACCAGTGACTCCCGCCTTACAGGGAATGAGCAGTTCTTC.

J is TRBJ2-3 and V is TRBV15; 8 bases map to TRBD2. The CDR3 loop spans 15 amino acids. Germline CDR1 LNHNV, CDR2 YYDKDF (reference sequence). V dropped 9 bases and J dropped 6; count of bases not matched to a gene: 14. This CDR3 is CATEAAAGGSDTQYF. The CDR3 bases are TGTGCCACGGAAGCTGCGGCGGGGGGTTCCGATACGCAGTATTTT.

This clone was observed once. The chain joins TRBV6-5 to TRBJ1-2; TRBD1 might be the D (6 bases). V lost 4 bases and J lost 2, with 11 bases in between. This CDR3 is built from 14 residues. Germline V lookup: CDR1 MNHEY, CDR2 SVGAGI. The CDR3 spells CASSLGAGNYGYTF. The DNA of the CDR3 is TGTGCCAGCAGTTTGGGGGCTGGGAACTATGGCTACACCTTC.

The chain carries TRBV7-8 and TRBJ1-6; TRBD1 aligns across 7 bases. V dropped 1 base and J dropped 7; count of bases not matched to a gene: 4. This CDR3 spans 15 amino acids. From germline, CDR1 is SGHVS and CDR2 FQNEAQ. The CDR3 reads CASSLGDRVNSPLHF. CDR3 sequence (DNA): TGTGCCAGCAGCTTAGGCGACAGGGTAAATTCACCCCTCCACTTT.

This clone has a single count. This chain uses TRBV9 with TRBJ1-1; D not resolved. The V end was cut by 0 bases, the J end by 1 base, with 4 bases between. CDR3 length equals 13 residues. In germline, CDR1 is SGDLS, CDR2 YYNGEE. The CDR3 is CASSVDQNTEAFF. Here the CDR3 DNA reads TGTGCCAGCAGCGTAGATCAGAACACTGAAGCTTTCTTT.

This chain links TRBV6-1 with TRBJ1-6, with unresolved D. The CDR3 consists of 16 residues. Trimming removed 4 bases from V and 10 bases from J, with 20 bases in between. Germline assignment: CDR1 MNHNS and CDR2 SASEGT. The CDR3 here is CASSGTLRGLGSPLHF. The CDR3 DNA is TGTGCCAGCAGTGGAACATTACGAGGGCTGGGATCACCCCTCCACTTT.

The chain's CDR3 is CASSQVISFGRAPETQYF. The CDR3 DNA reads as TGTGCCAGCAGCCAAGTGATATCTTTCGGGAGGGCCCCAGAGACCCAGTACTTC. The chain is built from TRBV14 and TRBJ2-5; 8 positions match TRBD2. Germline trimming cut 1 base from V and 4 bases from J; bases unmatched to any gene: 14. This CDR3 comprises 18 residues. The V gene's germline CDR1 is SGHDN and CDR2 FVKESK.

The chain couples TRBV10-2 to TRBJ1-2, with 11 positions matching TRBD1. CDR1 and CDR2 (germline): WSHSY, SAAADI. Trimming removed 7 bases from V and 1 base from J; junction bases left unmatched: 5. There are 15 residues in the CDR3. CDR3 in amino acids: CASMDRGLGNYGYTF. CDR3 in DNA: TGCGCCAGCATGGACAGGGGGCTGGGTAACTATGGCTACACCTTC.

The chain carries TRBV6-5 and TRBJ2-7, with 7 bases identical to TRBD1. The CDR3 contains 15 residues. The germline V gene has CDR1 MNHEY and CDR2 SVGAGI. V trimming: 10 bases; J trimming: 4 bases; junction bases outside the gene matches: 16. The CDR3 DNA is TGTGCCATCTCGAAGGGGGCAGGGCTTAGGTACGAGCAGTACTTC. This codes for CAISKGAGLRYEQYF.

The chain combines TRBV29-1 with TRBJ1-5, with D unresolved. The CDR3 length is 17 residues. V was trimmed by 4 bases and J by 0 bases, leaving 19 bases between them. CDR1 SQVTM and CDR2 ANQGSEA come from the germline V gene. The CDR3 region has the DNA TGCAGCGTTGTCCGGGTTCCCGTCACCTATAGCAATCAGCCCCAGCATTTT. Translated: CSVVRVPVTYSNQPQHF.

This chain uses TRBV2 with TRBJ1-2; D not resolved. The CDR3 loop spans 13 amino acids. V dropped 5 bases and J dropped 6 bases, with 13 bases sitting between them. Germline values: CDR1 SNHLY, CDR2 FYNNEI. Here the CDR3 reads CASSSNREDGYTF. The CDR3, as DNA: TGTGCCAGCAGTAGTAACCGGGAAGATGGCTACACCTTC.

The DNA for the CDR3 is TGTGCCATTATGGGGCTAGCGGGGACCTACGAGCAGTACTTC. It specifies CAIMGLAGTYEQYF. This chain uses TRBV28 with TRBJ2-7; TRBD2 aligns across 9 bases. The CDR3 has 14 amino acids. Germline assignment: CDR1 MDHEN and CDR2 SYDVKM. V trimming: 10 bases; J trimming: 2 bases; junction bases outside the gene matches: 9.

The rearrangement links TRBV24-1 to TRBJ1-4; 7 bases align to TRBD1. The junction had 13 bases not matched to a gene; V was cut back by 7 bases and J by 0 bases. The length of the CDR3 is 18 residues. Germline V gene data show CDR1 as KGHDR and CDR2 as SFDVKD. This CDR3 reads CATSPGDRLRATNEKLFF. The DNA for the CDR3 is TGTGCCACCAGCCCCGGGGACAGATTGAGAGCAACTAATGAAAAACTGTTTTTT.